The next 23 T cell receptor beta chains were all read from a single sample in a study of tissue T cells after allogeneic stem cell transplantation. The time point: mouse harvest day 14 after allogeneic transplant. Tail vein injection delivered 10^7 T-cell-depleted bone marrow cells and 10^6 splenic CD5+ T cells. Some clones are missing from TCRdb's copy, which holds only in-frame ones; the method was immunoSEQ multiplex PCR. The table shows some 3,000 clones, with 50% occurring only once. The sequenced sample was gut tissue. The receptors come from a female BALB/c mouse given C57BL/6 T cells with graft-versus-host disease after an allogeneic hematopoietic cell transplant.

The sample holds a few counts of this clone. Mouse gene names apply. The covered CDR3 bases are TGCACCTGCAGTGCACAAGACACAGAAGTCTTC. Its protein is CTCSAQDTEVF. The full CDR3 protein is CTCSAQDTEVFF. The rearrangement uses TRBV1 and TRBJ1-1, with no clear D. Coverage ceases 1 residue before the CDR3 finishes, and the germline J gene fills in the end. Trimming removed 2 bases from V and 3 bases from J, with 4 bases in between. Germline-derived CDR1 and CDR2 are NSQYPW and LRSPGD (reference sequence). The CDR3 is 12 residues long.

As regards this clone: Gene names follow the mouse nomenclature. Read data end 1 residue before the CDR3 end; the end is taken from the germline J gene. The genes are TRBV12-1 and TRBJ1-4; TRBD1 aligns across 7 bases. This CDR3 comprises 14 residues. Trimming removed 4 bases from V and 3 bases from J; junction bases left unmatched: 4. CDR1 is SGHSN and CDR2 is HYEKVE in the germline V gene. The CDR3: CASSRQGTNERLFF. The covered CDR3 bases are TGTGCCAGCTCGAGACAGGGAACCAACGAAAGATTATTT.

This clone is termed large. All gene names here are mouse names. The read terminates 1 residue before the CDR3 end, so the remaining end is supplied by the germline J gene. V and J are TRBV13-3 and TRBJ2-2; TRBD1 might be the D (6 bases). The CDR3 spans 14 residues. Germline CDR1 is NNHDY and CDR2 is SYVADS. Trimming removed 4 bases at V and 4 bases at J, with 11 bases between. The covered CDR3 bases are TGTGCCAGCAGTCCCAGGGGAGTCACCGGGCAGCTCTAC. This translates into CASSPRGVTGQLY. Given in full, the CDR3 is CASSPRGVTGQLYF. Full variable domain (rest looked up from reference TRBV13-3 and TRBJ2-2): EAAVTQSPRSKVAVTGGKVTLSCHQTNNHDYMYWYRQDTGHGLRLIHYSYVADSTEKGDIPDGYKASRPSQENFSLILELASLSQTAVYFCASSPRGVTGQLYFGEGSKLTVL.

Notes on this clone: Each gene name is a mouse one. The read gets to within 1 residue of the CDR3 end, and the germline J gene fills in the rest. The rearrangement joins TRBV12-1 to TRBJ2-5, with D perhaps matching TRBD1 or TRBD2 (6 bases each). The CDR3 is 14 amino acids. Trimming removed 0 bases from V and 2 bases from J, with 8 bases in between. Germline-derived CDR1 and CDR2 are SGHSN and HYEKVE. The sequenced part of the CDR3 DNA is TGTGCCAGCTCTCTCGAGGGGGGCCAAGACACCCAGTAC. Encoded protein: CASSLEGGQDTQY. The CDR3, in full, reads CASSLEGGQDTQYF.

About this clone: Genes here carry mouse names. With the read ending 1 residue before the CDR3 end, the germline J gene is used to fill in that end. The chain is built from TRBV3 and TRBJ1-2; TRBD1 is a possible D gene (6 bases). Trimming left V 4 bases short and J 2 bases short, with 8 bases between. Germline V gene data show CDR1 as SNHLY and CDR2 as FYNGKV (reference sequence). The CDR3 is 13 amino acids. Here the CDR3 reads CASSYRVNSDYTF. The CDR3 bases that were read are TGTGCCAGCAGCTACAGGGTTAACTCCGACTACACC.

With regard to this clone: All gene names here are mouse names. The DNA ends 1 residue before the CDR3 does, and the rest of the CDR3 is filled in from the germline J gene. The genes are TRBV26 and TRBJ1-1; tentative D call: TRBD1 (5 bases). Between the trimmed V and J ends, which lost 0 bases and 1 base, there was a span of 12 bases. Germline loops: CDR1 KGHPV, CDR2 FQNQEV (reference sequence). The CDR3 has 16 residues. CDR3: CASSLSRGAGNTEVFF. Incomplete CDR3 DNA: TGTGCCAGCAGTCTGTCAAGGGGCGCGGGGAACACAGAAGTCTTC.

This clone occurred once. The genes are named according to mouse. The read ends 1 residue shy of where the CDR3 ends; the end is completed using the germline J gene. The chain has TRBV26 and TRBJ1-4; 9 positions agree with TRBD1. The ends lost 4 bases at V and 0 bases at J; junction bases unmatched: 3. The CDR3 extends over 16 amino acids. Looked up from germline, CDR1 is KGHPV and CDR2 is FQNQEV (reference sequence). CDR3: CASSHGTGFSNERLFF. The sequenced CDR3 bases are TGTGCCAGCAGTCACGGGACAGGGTTTTCCAACGAAAGATTATTT.

Comment on this clone: Genes and germline are mouse. The read is 1 residue too short to cover the CDR3 end, so that end is filled in from the germline J gene. V gene TRBV26 combines with J gene TRBJ1-4, with 8 bases matching TRBD1. CDR1 is KGHPV and CDR2 is FQNQEV in the germline V gene (reference sequence). This CDR3 has 15 residues. Unmatched junction bases numbered 3, after V lost 2 bases and J lost 4 bases. The CDR3 protein is CASSLGQGDNERLFF. The part of the CDR3 DNA that was read is TGTGCCAGCAGTCTGGGACAGGGAGACAACGAAAGATTATTT. Complete variable domain (other parts from reference TRBV26 and TRBJ1-4): NSKVIQTPRYLVKGQGQKAKMRCIPEKGHPVVFWYQQNKNNEFKFLINFQNQEVLQQIDMTEKRFSAECPSNSPCSLEIQSSEAGDSALYLCASSLGQGDNERLFFGHGTKLSVL.

This clone was picked up a small number of times. Gene names and germline match the mouse. Coverage ceases 1 residue before the CDR3 finishes, and the germline J gene fills in the end. This sequence joins TRBV26 and TRBJ1-3; TRBD1 matches 9 bases. V was clipped by 4 bases and J by 0 bases; unmatched bases: 1. CDR3 length: 15 residues. The germline V gene encodes CDR1 KGHPV and CDR2 FQNQEV (reference sequence). The CDR3 reads CASSRQGVSGNTLYF. The DNA read from the CDR3 is TGTGCCAGCAGTCGACAGGGGGTTTCTGGAAATACGCTCTAT.

This clone rates as medium-sized. Mouse germline and gene names are used. Sequencing ends 1 residue short of the CDR3 end; the germline J gene provides the rest. The chain links TRBV26 to TRBJ2-3, with no clear D. This CDR3 has 13 residues. Trimming pared 4 bases from V and 0 bases from J, leaving 5 bases between. Germline values: CDR1 KGHPV, CDR2 FQNQEV (reference sequence). CDR3 amino acids: CASSPHSAETLYF. The DNA read from the CDR3 is TGTGCCAGCAGTCCACACAGTGCAGAAACGCTGTAT.

Worth noting for this clone: Gene and germline names: mouse. The CDR3 end lies 1 residue beyond the end of the read and is filled in from the germline J gene. The chain uses TRBV26 and TRBJ2-7; 12 nucleotides align to TRBD2. CDR3 size: 15 residues. The germline V gene encodes CDR1 KGHPV and CDR2 FQNQEV (reference sequence). The ends lost 4 bases at V and 4 bases at J; junction bases unmatched: 5. The CDR3 protein is CASSPRTGGGYEQYF. Partial CDR3 DNA: TGTGCCAGCAGTCCCCGGACTGGGGGGGGGTATGAACAGTAC.

About this clone: Gene names follow the mouse nomenclature. The read comes to an end 1 residue before the CDR3 does, leaving the germline J gene to fill in the end. The rearrangement links TRBV29 to TRBJ2-3; 9 nucleotides line up with TRBD1. Germline lookup yields CDR1 MSHET and CDR2 SYDVDS. The CDR3 is 15 residues long. V was clipped by 5 bases and J by 0 bases; unmatched bases: 3. Partial CDR3 DNA: TGTGCTAGCAGTCACAGGGGGCGTAGTGCAGAAACGCTGTAT. It encodes CASSHRGRSAETLY. The CDR3 reads in full as CASSHRGRSAETLYF.

In this sample, this clone turned up a few times. Germline and genes: mouse. The CDR3 extends 1 residue past the end of the read, so its final part is completed from the germline J gene. The same CDR3 arises from other DNA sequences in this sample as well. The rearrangement uses TRBV26 and TRBJ1-3; possible D gene TRBD1, 6 bases. V was cut by 4 bases and J by 2 bases, with 9 bases left in between. From germline, CDR1 is KGHPV and CDR2 FQNQEV (reference sequence). The length of the CDR3 is 14 residues. CDR3 protein: CASSPTGTGNTLYF. The covered CDR3 bases are TGTGCCAGCAGTCCAACAGGGACTGGAAATACGCTCTAT.

About this clone: Gene names refer to mouse genes. The DNA ends 1 residue before the CDR3 does, and the rest of the CDR3 is filled in from the germline J gene. This chain joins TRBV17 and TRBJ1-1; 7 bases map to TRBD1. Per germline, CDR1 MNHDT and CDR2 YYDKIL. The CDR3 consists of 13 residues. The V and J ends lost 5 bases and 7 bases, in that order; junction bases with no gene match: 7. CDR3 DNA (partial): TGTGCTAGCAGTCTGACAGGGAGGGGAGAAGTCTTC. Translation: CASSLTGRGEVF. The CDR3 reads in full as CASSLTGRGEVFF. Using reference TRBV17 and TRBJ1-1 for the parts outside the CDR3, the full variable domain is DTTVKQNPRYKLARVGKPVNLICSQTMNHDTMYWYQKKPNQAPKLLLFYYDKILNREADTFEKFQSSRPNNSFCSLYIGSAGLEYSAMYLCASSLTGRGEVFFGKGTRLTVV.

With respect to this clone: Mouse gene names apply. The read terminates 1 residue ahead of where the CDR3 ends, so the germline J gene completes it. J is TRBJ2-5 and V is TRBV19, with 12 positions matching TRBD2. Germline CDR1 FNHDT, CDR2 SITEND (reference sequence). The CDR3 totals 16 residues. Trimming took 5 bases from V and 5 from J; bases not matched to a gene: 9. CDR3 DNA, as far as it was read: TGTGCCAGCAGCCGACTGGGGGGGCGCGAGAGAGACACCCAGTAC. Amino acids: CASSRLGGRERDTQY. The entire CDR3 sequence reads CASSRLGGRERDTQYF.

In this sample, this clone turned up a few times. Genes and germline are mouse. The read gets to within 1 residue of the CDR3 end, and the germline J gene fills in the rest. The chain employs TRBV12-2 and TRBJ2-5, with D maybe TRBD2 (6 bases). The ends were cut back, 0 bases at V and 0 bases at J, with 9 bases in the middle. Germline V gives CDR1 SGHLS, CDR2 HYDKME. CDR3 length: 15 amino acids. CDR3 DNA, as far as it was read: TGTGCCAGCTCTCTCTGGGGGTTTAACCAAGACACCCAGTAC. It specifies CASSLWGFNQDTQY. The CDR3 in its entirety is CASSLWGFNQDTQYF.

This clone was recorded a few times. The gene names here belong to mouse. Sequencing ends 1 residue short of the CDR3 end; the germline J gene provides the rest. The V call is TRBV26, the J call TRBJ1-3; 8 bases map to TRBD1. CDR3 size: 15 residues. The germline gives CDR1 KGHPV, CDR2 FQNQEV (reference sequence). Losses at the gene ends were 4 bases for V and 2 bases for J; bases not matched to a gene: 4. The CDR3 loop is CASSRGQGTGNTLYF. Incomplete CDR3 DNA: TGTGCCAGCAGTCGAGGACAGGGAACTGGAAATACGCTCTAT.

This clone turned up a few times. Mouse gene names and germline throughout. The read terminates 1 residue before the CDR3 end, so the remaining end is supplied by the germline J gene. The chain links TRBV12-1 to TRBJ2-4, with 8 bases aligning to TRBD2. CDR1 is SGHSN and CDR2 is HYEKVE in the germline V gene. The CDR3 loop spans 14 amino acids. V gave up 3 bases and J gave up 6 bases; unmatched junction bases: 7. Here the CDR3 reads CASSTDWGENTLYF. The CDR3 DNA, read in part, is TGTGCCAGCTCTACCGACTGGGGAGAGAACACCTTGTAC.

This clone has just a few counts. The gene symbols are mouse symbols. Sequencing ends 1 residue short of the CDR3 end; the germline J gene provides the rest. This sequence joins TRBV26 and TRBJ1-4; a possible D gene is TRBD1 (5 bases). Trimming removed 2 bases at V and 2 bases at J, with 6 bases between. The CDR3 loop spans 14 amino acids. From germline, CDR1 is KGHPV and CDR2 FQNQEV (reference sequence). The CDR3 DNA, read in part, is TGTGCCAGCAGTCTGACAGGATCCAACGAAAGATTATTT. It specifies CASSLTGSNERLF. The CDR3 in full is CASSLTGSNERLFF.

Of note for this clone: Mouse names are used for the genes. CDR3 residues: CASSLSTVQDTQYF. The sequenced part of the CDR3 DNA is TGTGCCAGCAGTCTGTCGACGGTCCAAGACACCCAGTAC. V is TRBV26 and J is TRBJ2-5, with D uncertain. The DNA ends 1 residue before the CDR3 does, and the rest of the CDR3 is filled in from the germline J gene. The CDR3 sequence is 14 residues long. Trimming removed 0 bases at V and 2 bases at J, with 6 bases between. Germline-derived CDR1 and CDR2 are KGHPV and FQNQEV (reference sequence).

The sample holds a few counts of this clone. Gene and germline names: mouse. Read coverage stops 1 residue before the CDR3 terminus; the germline J gene supplies the remainder. The rearrangement uses TRBV26 and TRBJ2-7; 9 nucleotides align to TRBD1. The CDR3 spans 13 residues. CDR1 and CDR2 (germline): KGHPV, FQNQEV (reference sequence). V gave up 4 bases and J gave up 4 bases; unmatched junction bases: 2. CDR3 loop: CASSPGQGYEQYF. The sequenced CDR3 bases are TGTGCCAGCAGTCCCGGACAGGGGTATGAACAGTAC.

Only a few counts were recorded for this clone. Germline and genes here are mouse. The CDR3 extends 1 residue past the end of the read, so its final part is completed from the germline J gene. The chain combines TRBV26 with TRBJ1-2, with D perhaps TRBD1 (5 bases). The CDR3 length is 12 residues. The germline V gene encodes CDR1 KGHPV and CDR2 FQNQEV (reference sequence). Trimming took 6 bases from V and 4 from J, leaving 9 bases between them. CDR3: CASSRRGSDYTF. The CDR3 bases that were read are TGTGCCAGCAGCCGGAGGGGCTCCGACTACACC.

A remark on this clone: Gene names and germline match the mouse. The sequenced fragment ends 1 residue before the CDR3 boundary, so the rest is inferred from the germline J gene. The chain is built from TRBV14 and TRBJ1-1; D might be TRBD1 (5 bases). The CDR3 consists of 11 residues. Deletions cut 5 bases from V and 11 bases from J, with 13 bases between. CDR1 SGHDT and CDR2 FRDEAV come from the germline V gene. The covered CDR3 bases are TGTGCCAGCAGAATGGGGCTGAGGGTCTTC. It yields the protein CASRMGLRVF. The CDR3 in its entirety is CASRMGLRVFF.